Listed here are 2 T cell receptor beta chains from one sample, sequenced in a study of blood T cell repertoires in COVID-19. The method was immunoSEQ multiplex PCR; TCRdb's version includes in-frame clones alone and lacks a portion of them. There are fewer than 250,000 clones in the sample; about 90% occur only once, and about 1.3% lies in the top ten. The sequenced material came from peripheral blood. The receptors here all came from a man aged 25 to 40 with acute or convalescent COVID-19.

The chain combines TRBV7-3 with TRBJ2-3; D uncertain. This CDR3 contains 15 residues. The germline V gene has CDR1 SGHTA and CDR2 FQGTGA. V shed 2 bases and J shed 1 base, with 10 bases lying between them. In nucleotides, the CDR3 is TGTGCCAGCAGCTTATCGGTTTTGGGCACAGATACGCAGTATTTT. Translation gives CASSLSVLGTDTQYF.

For the CDR3, the DNA is TGCGCCAGCAGCTTGGTTCCGTTCTCTGGGGCCAACGTCCTGACTTTC. It specifies CASSLVPFSGANVLTF. This chain connects TRBV5-1 to TRBJ2-6; D remains ambiguous. V dropped 0 bases and J dropped 0 bases, with 7 bases sitting between them. Germline CDR1 SGHRS, CDR2 YFSETQ. This CDR3 region has 16 residues.